These 31 T cell receptor beta chains came from one sample sequenced in a study of OX40 agonist ivuxolimab in advanced cancers. The data were produced by immunoSEQ multiplex PCR, yet TCRdb's version contains in-frame clones alone and is incomplete. The sample shows more than 80,000 clones, around 90% of them seen only once. The starting material was CD4+ or CD8+ T cells sorted from blood, obtained in a trial of the OX40 agonist ivuxolimab. Receptors were obtained from an adult with an advanced solid tumor such as melanoma, head and neck, liver or kidney cancer.

V is TRBV5-4 and J is TRBJ2-6, with D unresolved. CDR1 SGHNT and CDR2 YYREEE come from the germline V gene (reference sequence). The CDR3 covers 14 residues. V gave up 3 bases and J gave up 3 bases, with 7 bases separating them. DNA for the CDR3: TGTGCCAGCAGCTCGCTTGTTGGGGCCAACGTCCTGACTTTC. As protein: CASSSLVGANVLTF.

The chain employs TRBV4-3 and TRBJ1-3, with D hard to call. The CDR3 totals 15 residues. V was cut by 1 base and J by 0 bases, with 7 bases left in between. Germline V gene lookup returns CDR1 LGHNA and CDR2 YSLEER. DNA of the CDR3: TGCGCCAGCAGCCAAGGGGGAAGCTCTGGAAACACCATATATTTT. Its protein product is CASSQGGSSGNTIYF.

This chain uses TRBV5-1 with TRBJ2-7; D possibly corresponds to TRBD1 (6 bases). Per the germline V gene, CDR1 is SGHRS and CDR2 is YFSETQ. Trimming left V 4 bases short and J 5 bases short, with 19 bases between. CDR3 length: 15 residues. CDR3 DNA: TGCGCCAGCAGCCCACAGGGTCCAACTGGGGACGAGCAGTACTTC. It specifies CASSPQGPTGDEQYF.

V is TRBV28 and J is TRBJ2-5; perhaps TRBD2 as D (6 bases). Trimming removed 7 bases from V and 7 bases from J, with 19 bases in between. Germline V CDR1 and CDR2: MDHEN, SYDVKM. The CDR3 is 14 residues long. In DNA, the CDR3 is TGTGCCAGCAAAGCCCGCGTCTGGGGAGGGACCCAGTACTTC. Its protein is CASKARVWGGTQYF. Together with reference TRBV28 and TRBJ2-5, the CDR3 gives the full variable domain: DVKVTQSSRYLVKRTGEKVFLECVQDMDHENMFWYRQDPGLGLRLIYFSYDVKMKEKGDIPEGYSVSREKKERFSLILESASTNQTSMYLCASKARVWGGTQYFGPGTRLLVL.

The chain is built from TRBV7-8 and TRBJ2-7; TRBD2 matches 11 bases. From germline, CDR1 is SGHVS and CDR2 FQNEAQ. The CDR3 length is 15 residues. V gave up 2 bases and J gave up 2 bases; unmatched junction bases: 2. This CDR3 is CASSLLAGGPYEQYF. DNA of the CDR3: TGTGCCAGCAGCTTACTAGCGGGAGGCCCCTACGAGCAGTACTTC.

This chain connects TRBV5-1 to TRBJ2-3; 11 bases map to TRBD2. This CDR3 has 15 residues. The V segment lost 4 bases and the J segment 0 bases; nucleotides outside the gene matches: 1. Germline V lookup: CDR1 SGHRS, CDR2 YFSETQ. CDR3 nucleotide sequence: TGCGCCAGCAGCCGGACTAGCGGGAGCACAGATACGCAGTATTTT. Encoded protein: CASSRTSGSTDTQYF.

The rearrangement links TRBV5-4 to TRBJ2-3; possibly TRBD1 or TRBD2 for D (5 bases each). Between the trimmed V and J ends, which lost 4 bases and 1 base, there was a span of 7 bases. The CDR3 has 13 residues. Germline V gives CDR1 SGHNT, CDR2 YYREEE (reference sequence). CDR3 sequence: CASSLGGTDTQYF. The CDR3 DNA follows: TGTGCCAGCAGCCTGGGGGGCACAGATACGCAGTATTTT. The complete variable domain, with remaining parts taken from reference TRBV5-4 and TRBJ2-3, reads ETGVTQSPTHLIKTRGQQVTLRCSSQSGHNTVSWYQQALGQGPQFIFQYYREEENGRGNFPPRFSGLQFPNYSSELNVNALELDDSALYLCASSLGGTDTQYFGPGTRLTVL.

This rearrangement joins TRBV28 to TRBJ1-4; maybe TRBD1 (5 bases). The germline CDR1 and CDR2 sequences are MDHEN and SYDVKM. V was cut by 6 bases and J by 11 bases, with 16 bases left in between. The CDR3 runs 13 residues. The CDR3 DNA reads as TGTGCCAGCAGAACCCCCAGGGACCTCAAACTGTTTTTT. Its translation: CASRTPRDLKLFF.

The chain couples TRBV14 to TRBJ2-3, with TRBD2 matching 9 bases. Germline V gives CDR1 SGHDN, CDR2 FVKESK. CDR3 length equals 14 residues. Losses at the gene ends were 4 bases for V and 8 bases for J; bases not matched to a gene: 7. In DNA form, the CDR3 reads TGTGCCAGCAGCCCGGGACTAGCCGCCAGTACGCAGTATTTT. It codes for CASSPGLAASTQYF.

A single count supports this clone. The rearrangement links TRBV18 to TRBJ2-7; 11 nucleotides agree with TRBD2. V lost 1 base, J lost 0 bases, and 2 bases stayed unmatched. The CDR3 consists of 16 residues. Germline CDR1 is KGHSH and CDR2 is LQKENI. In DNA, the CDR3 is TGTGCCAGCTCACCACGCGGGACTAGCGGCTCCTACGAGCAGTACTTC. Its translation is CASSPRGTSGSYEQYF.

A remark on this clone: Other DNA sequences in this sample translate to the same CDR3. The J gene is TRBJ2-7, the V gene TRBV18; 14 nucleotides agree with TRBD2. The CDR3 is 15 residues long. Unmatched junction bases numbered 3, after V lost 3 bases and J lost 5 bases. Germline CDR1 and CDR2: KGHSH and LQKENI. The CDR3 DNA reads as TGTGCCAGCTCACCTGGGACTAGCGGGAGAAACGAGCAGTACTTC. It encodes CASSPGTSGRNEQYF.

The V call is TRBV27, the J call TRBJ2-5; possibly TRBD2 for D (6 bases). V lost 3 bases and J lost 2, with 10 bases in between. The CDR3 covers 14 residues. The germline CDR1 and CDR2 sequences are MNHEY and SMNVEV (reference sequence). The CDR3 spells CASSFVGTQETQYF. In nucleotides, the CDR3 is TGTGCCAGCAGTTTTGTGGGGACTCAAGAGACCCAGTACTTC.

The rearrangement uses TRBV19 and TRBJ1-2, with a weak D call TRBD1 (5 bases). Deletions cut 7 bases from V and 2 bases from J, with 11 bases between. CDR3 length: 13 residues. The V gene's germline CDR1 is LNHDA and CDR2 SQIVND (reference sequence). CDR3 in amino acids: CASTDKPNYGYTF. The CDR3 nucleotides are TGTGCCAGTACGGACAAGCCGAACTATGGCTACACCTTC.

The chain is built from TRBV19 and TRBJ1-1; D not certain. Deletions cut 6 bases from V and 5 bases from J, with 19 bases between. The CDR3 extends over 15 amino acids. CDR1 is LNHDA and CDR2 is SQIVND in the germline V gene (reference sequence). The CDR3 nucleotides are TGTGCCAGTAGCCGGGGAGATTCCGCAATAACTGAAGCTTTCTTT. Its translation: CASSRGDSAITEAFF.

This clone has only one observation. The chain combines TRBV5-1 with TRBJ1-2; D perhaps matches TRBD1 (6 bases). The CDR3 is made up of 14 amino acids. The ends were cut back, 3 bases at V and 6 bases at J, with 15 bases in the middle. Germline lookup yields CDR1 SGHRS and CDR2 YFSETQ. The CDR3 protein is CASSYDRIADGYTF. The CDR3 nucleotides are TGCGCCAGCAGCTATGACAGGATTGCGGATGGCTACACCTTC.

This chain joins TRBV6-5 and TRBJ1-2, with D possibly being TRBD1 (6 bases). The CDR3 runs 13 residues. Germline assignment: CDR1 MNHEY and CDR2 SVGAGI. Deletions cut 0 bases from V and 9 bases from J, with 11 bases between. This chain's CDR3 is CASSYSIQGSYTF. CDR3 coding DNA: TGTGCCAGCAGTTACTCTATACAGGGAAGCTACACCTTC.

The chain uses TRBV15 and TRBJ2-1; TRBD1 matches at 12 bases. V dropped 2 bases and J dropped 9; count of bases not matched to a gene: 11. The CDR3 contains 17 residues. From germline, CDR1 is LNHNV and CDR2 YYDKDF (reference sequence). This CDR3 is CATSRSPGTGGLLEQFF. CDR3 nucleotides: TGTGCCACCAGCAGATCCCCCGGGACAGGGGGCTTACTTGAGCAGTTCTTC.

The gene calls are TRBV7-2 and TRBJ2-5, with D perhaps matching TRBD1 (6 bases). Looked up from germline, CDR1 is SGHTA and CDR2 is FQGNSA. Trimming left V 0 bases short and J 1 base short, with 6 bases between. The CDR3 runs 14 residues. CDR3 coding DNA: TGTGCCAGCAGCTTAGCACAGGGCCAAGAGACCCAGTACTTC. It is translated as CASSLAQGQETQYF.

J is TRBJ2-2 and V is TRBV27; 11 bases map to TRBD1. The germline gives CDR1 MNHEY, CDR2 SMNVEV (reference sequence). This CDR3 comprises 17 residues. J gave up 4 bases and V 6 bases, and 10 bases lay outside the gene matches. The CDR3 DNA follows: TGTGCCAGCAGACCCAAGCCGGGACAGGGGGGCACCGGGGAGCTGTTTTTT. Residues: CASRPKPGQGGTGELFF.

The chain carries TRBV5-6 and TRBJ1-2; no definite D call. This CDR3 spans 12 amino acids. Germline V CDR1 and CDR2: SGHDT, YYEEEE. V was pared by 1 base and J by 7 bases, with 8 bases between. CDR3 nucleotides: TGTGCCAGCAGCTTGCGTAGTTTTGGCTACACCTTC. It translates to CASSLRSFGYTF.

The rearrangement links TRBV19 to TRBJ1-1; TRBD1 is a possible D gene (6 bases). This CDR3 is built from 13 residues. With 6 bases removed from V and 4 bases from J, the gap between germline ends came to 12 bases. In germline, CDR1 is LNHDA, CDR2 SQIVND (reference sequence). This CDR3 is CASRLQGGTEAFF. Written as DNA, the CDR3 is TGTGCCAGTAGACTACAGGGTGGCACTGAAGCTTTCTTT.

In its sample, this clone was seen once. The V gene is TRBV6-6, the J gene TRBJ2-3, with TRBD2 identical over 9 bases. Trimming at V came to 10 bases and at J to 1 base, leaving 6 bases not matched to a gene. This CDR3 comprises 14 residues. Germline values: CDR1 MNHNY, CDR2 SVGAGI (reference sequence). This CDR3 reads CATAGGPGTDTQYF. The CDR3 nucleotides are TGTGCCACCGCGGGAGGGCCGGGCACAGATACGCAGTATTTT.

The genes are TRBV19 and TRBJ1-1; D is undetermined. This CDR3 is 13 amino acids long. V was clipped by 5 bases and J by 0 bases, with 7 bases between them. The germline V gene has CDR1 LNHDA and CDR2 SQIVND (reference sequence). This CDR3 reads CASSWAMNTEAFF. The DNA for the CDR3 is TGTGCCAGTAGTTGGGCCATGAACACTGAAGCTTTCTTT.

This chain joins TRBV7-2 and TRBJ1-1; maybe TRBD1 (6 bases). Trimming cost V 7 bases and J 1 base, with 13 bases left between them. Germline V gene sequence: CDR1 SGHTA, CDR2 FQGNSA. This CDR3 contains 14 residues. For the CDR3, the DNA is TGTGCCAGCACCCCGGGGGCAGCGAACACTGAAGCTTTCTTT. It codes for CASTPGAANTEAFF.

CDR3 nucleotide sequence: TGTGCCAGCAGCCTGGGACAGGGGATCCACGAGCAGTACTTC. Residues: CASSLGQGIHEQYF. The chain joins TRBV5-4 to TRBJ2-7; 10 bases are shared with TRBD1. Losses at the gene ends were 4 bases for V and 5 bases for J; bases not matched to a gene: 6. Germline V lookup: CDR1 SGHNT, CDR2 YYREEE (reference sequence). The CDR3 length is 14 residues.

J is TRBJ1-2 and V is TRBV18; D is unresolved. CDR3 size: 13 residues. Trimming pared 3 bases from V and 4 bases from J, leaving 9 bases between. Germline V gives CDR1 KGHSH, CDR2 LQKENI. CDR3 sequence: CASSPGNTYGYTF. CDR3 nucleotides: TGTGCCAGCTCACCGGGCAATACCTATGGCTACACCTTC.

This chain joins TRBV5-1 and TRBJ2-2; no firm D call. Trimming shortened V by 1 base and J by 1 base, and 8 bases separated the two germline ends. Germline V CDR1 and CDR2: SGHRS, YFSETQ. The CDR3 has 15 amino acids. The CDR3 loop is CASSLNAENTGELFF. For the CDR3, the DNA is TGCGCCAGCAGCTTGAACGCGGAGAACACCGGGGAGCTGTTTTTT.

This clone was detected once. The CDR3 loop reads CAWSRLHSYNEQFF. CDR3 in DNA: TGTGCCTGGAGTCGCCTACATTCCTACAATGAGCAGTTCTTC. J is TRBJ2-1 and V is TRBV30; D gene ambiguous. V dropped 2 bases and J dropped 1 base, with 9 bases sitting between them. Germline assignment: CDR1 GTSNPN and CDR2 SVGIG (reference sequence). The CDR3 consists of 14 residues.

The chain is built from TRBV19 and TRBJ1-4; D not certain. The CDR3 runs 13 residues. Between the trimmed V and J ends, which lost 11 bases and 8 bases, there was a span of 18 bases. CDR1 LNHDA and CDR2 SQIVND come from the germline V gene (reference sequence). CDR3 amino acids: CASKMHSGEKLFF. CDR3 coding DNA: TGTGCCTCTAAAATGCATTCGGGAGAAAAACTGTTTTTT.

This rearrangement joins TRBV28 to TRBJ2-1; D tentatively reads TRBD1 or TRBD2 (5 bases each). From germline, CDR1 is MDHEN and CDR2 SYDVKM. The V end was cut by 5 bases, the J end by 5 bases, with 16 bases between. This CDR3 contains 15 residues. CDR3 nucleotide sequence: TGTGCCAGCAGTGTAGGGGACGTGCGGGACAATGAGCAGTTCTTC. It translates to CASSVGDVRDNEQFF. The complete variable domain, with remaining parts taken from reference TRBV28 and TRBJ2-1, reads DVKVTQSSRYLVKRTGEKVFLECVQDMDHENMFWYRQDPGLGLRLIYFSYDVKMKEKGDIPEGYSVSREKKERFSLILESASTNQTSMYLCASSVGDVRDNEQFFGPGTRLTVL.

V usage is TRBV4-1 and J usage is TRBJ2-7; 11 bases agree with TRBD2. This CDR3 is built from 16 residues. Unmatched junction bases numbered 10, after V lost 4 bases and J lost 5 bases. CDR1 is MGHRA and CDR2 is YSYEKL in the germline V gene. The CDR3 region has the DNA TGCGCCAGCAGCCCCCGGGGGACTAGCGGCACCAACGAGCAGTACTTC. It specifies CASSPRGTSGTNEQYF.